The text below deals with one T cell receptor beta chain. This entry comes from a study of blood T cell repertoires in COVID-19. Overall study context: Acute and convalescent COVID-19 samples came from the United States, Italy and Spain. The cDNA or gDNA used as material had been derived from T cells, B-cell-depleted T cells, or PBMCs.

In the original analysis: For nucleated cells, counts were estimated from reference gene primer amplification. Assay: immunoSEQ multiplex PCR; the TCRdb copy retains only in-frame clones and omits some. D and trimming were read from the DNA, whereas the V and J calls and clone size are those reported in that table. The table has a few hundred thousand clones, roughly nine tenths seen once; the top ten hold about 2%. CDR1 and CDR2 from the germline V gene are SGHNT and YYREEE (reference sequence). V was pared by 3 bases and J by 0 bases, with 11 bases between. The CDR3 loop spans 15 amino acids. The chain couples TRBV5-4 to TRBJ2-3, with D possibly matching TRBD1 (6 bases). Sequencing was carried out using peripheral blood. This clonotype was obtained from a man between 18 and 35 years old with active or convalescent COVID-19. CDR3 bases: TGTGCCAGCAGCTACGACAGGACTAGCACAGATACGCAGTATTTT. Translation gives CASSYDRTSTDTQYF.